This T cell receptor (beta chain) was documented in a study of blood T cell repertoires in COVID-19. About the study: Sources were T cells, B-cell-depleted T cells, or PBMCs; the material itself was cDNA or gDNA.

Germline V gene data show CDR1 as SGHRS and CDR2 as YFSETQ. V dropped 0 bases and J dropped 6 bases, with 12 bases sitting between them. The CDR3 is 14 residues long. TCRdb's copy holds only in-frame clones and misses some; the assay was immunoSEQ multiplex PCR. Altogether roughly 200,000 clones are present, approximately 85% being singletons, with the ten largest covering roughly 6.2%. Participants came from some 23 US areas, aged about 18 to 100 years. Symptom resolution, clearance, or two negative PCRs marked the recovered donors of Cohort 3. The rearrangement links TRBV5-1 to TRBJ1-2; D perhaps matches TRBD1 (6 bases). This TCR was sampled from a man aged 35 to 55 who had recovered from COVID-19. The sequencing input was PBMCs or T cells enriched from blood (not recorded which). CDR3 protein: CASSLGQAVDGYTF. In nucleotides, the CDR3 is TGCGCCAGCAGCTTGGGACAGGCCGTTGATGGCTACACCTTC.